This entry concerns a single T cell receptor (beta chain). Antigen unknown. An end of the junction does not agree with germline; a read error may underlie this. Together with a sample-barcoded 5' primer, a J-beta primer mix was included in a second PCR lasting about 7 to 11 cycles. TCRdb itself ran the 5' RACE reads through MiXCR, one entry per CDR3 protein. The sample contains around 990,000 distinct CDR3 sequences, 20% to 25% of which appear only once. Russia was home to the donors, healthy Caucasian individuals aged roughly 6 to 90. The sample comes from a study of blood T cells in healthy people across ages. Germline V gene sequence: CDR1 SEHNR, CDR2 FQNEAQ (reference sequence). The CDR3 is 15 amino acids. The study, taken as a whole, reports: Relative to aged donors, long-lived donors carried more naive CD4+ cells and displayed higher diversity.

These same data were also listed under a study on T cells of mothers and their children. That paper notes: Each mother gave over 9.5 million TCR beta CDR3 reads; each child, roughly 3.1 million. Relative to unrelated pairs, biologically related mother-child dyads exhibited marginally greater, non-significant overlap.

This receptor was identified in a girl aged 2-10 years in good health. This sequence joins TRBV7-9 and TRBJ2-5; a weak D match, TRBD1 (7 bases). Sequenced material: blood. CDR3 residues: CVSSQGGKTGETQYF. The CDR3 bases are TGTGTCAGCAGCCAGGGGGGCAAGACTGGGGAGACCCAGTACTTC.